The present T cell receptor (beta chain) was sequenced within a study of T cells in localized non-small cell lung cancer. The protocol was immunoSEQ multiplex PCR, while the TCRdb copy is restricted to in-frame clones and leaves out a portion. Altogether 25,000 to 30,000 clones are present, about 80% being singletons, with the ten largest covering roughly 5.7%. The ends were cut back, 5 bases at V and 1 base at J, with 14 bases in the middle. The CDR3 covers 16 residues. The germline gives CDR1 SEHNR, CDR2 FQNEAQ (reference sequence). This chain connects TRBV7-9 to TRBJ2-2, with a weak D call TRBD1 (5 bases). The TCR sequence derives from a man aged 35 to 70 with stage III lung adenocarcinoma. The source material was peripheral blood mononuclear cells, sampled before any cancer treatment. CDR3 region: CASSPRAGLNTGELFF. CDR3 DNA sequence: TGTGCCAGCAGCCCCAGGGCAGGCTTGAACACCGGGGAGCTGTTTTTT.